The 21 T cell receptor beta chains below come from one sample, sequenced in a study of T cell responses to AZD1222 COVID-19 vaccine. Data came from immunoSEQ multiplex PCR; TCRdb stores just in-frame clones and leaves some out. The table records 150,000 to 200,000 clones, roughly 88% of them present only once. Sample: peripheral blood, taken 28 days after the second AZD1222 dose. These receptor sequences come from an adult who received the AZD1222 COVID-19 vaccine.

The chain carries TRBV7-3 and TRBJ2-5, with D possibly TRBD1 on 6 matching bases. V lost 5 bases, J lost 2 bases, and 9 bases lay in between. This CDR3 comprises 13 residues. Looked up from germline, CDR1 is SGHTA and CDR2 is FQGTGA. The CDR3 nucleotides are TGTGCCAGCAGCATTGACAGGCAAGAGACCCAGTACTTC. Amino acids: CASSIDRQETQYF.

This chain links TRBV7-9 with TRBJ1-3; 9 bases align to TRBD1. CDR3 length: 14 residues. After removal of 8 bases from V and 5 bases from J, the junction contained 7 bases not matched to a gene. In germline, CDR1 is SEHNR, CDR2 FQNEAQ (reference sequence). The CDR3 bases are TGTGCCAGCGTTCTGGGACAGGGAAGAAACACCATATATTTT. This translates into CASVLGQGRNTIYF.

The chain joins TRBV7-2 to TRBJ2-7, with D perhaps TRBD2 (6 bases). Per the germline V gene, CDR1 is SGHTA and CDR2 is FQGNSA. V was cut by 3 bases and J by 1 base, with 10 bases left in between. The CDR3 is 14 amino acids. The CDR3 loop reads CASSFDGGSYEQYF. CDR3 nucleotide sequence: TGTGCCAGCAGCTTTGATGGGGGGTCCTACGAGCAGTACTTC.

The chain carries TRBV9 and TRBJ1-1; 10 bases line up with TRBD1. The CDR3 is made up of 16 amino acids. Trimming removed 2 bases from V and 4 bases from J; junction bases left unmatched: 8. CDR1 is SGDLS and CDR2 is YYNGEE in the germline V gene. CDR3 region: CASSVAPGQGTTEAFF. The CDR3 nucleotides read TGTGCCAGCAGCGTCGCCCCGGGACAGGGGACCACTGAAGCTTTCTTT. Full variable domain (outside the CDR3, taken from reference TRBV9 and TRBJ1-1): DSGVTQTPKHLITATGQRVTLRCSPRSGDLSVYWYQQSLDQGLQFLIQYYNGEERAKGNILERFSAQQFPDLHSELNLSSLELGDSALYFCASSVAPGQGTTEAFFGQGTRLTVV.

The chain carries TRBV3-1 (or the pseudogene TRBV3-2) and TRBJ2-5, with TRBD2 matching over 11 bases. The CDR3 sequence is 17 residues long. Germline V gene lookup returns CDR1 LGHDT and CDR2 YNNKEL (reference sequence). V lost 1 base to trimming and J lost 5 bases; unmatched junction nucleotides: 9. CDR3 bases: TGTGCCAGCAGCCAAGCGGGAGGTGTAGCGGGGGGGGAGACCCAGTACTTC. It translates to CASSQAGGVAGGETQYF.

This chain connects TRBV5-1 to TRBJ1-1; 7 positions agree with TRBD1. The junction had 7 bases not matched to a gene; V was cut back by 4 bases and J by 4 bases. Per the germline V gene, CDR1 is SGHRS and CDR2 is YFSETQ. This CDR3 is 14 amino acids long. The CDR3 is CASSLDRVGTEAFF. Here the CDR3 DNA reads TGCGCCAGCAGCCTCGACAGGGTGGGCACTGAAGCTTTCTTT.

The chain links TRBV3-1 (or the pseudogene TRBV3-2) to TRBJ1-4; D is unresolved. The CDR3 contains 16 residues. The germline V gene encodes CDR1 LGHDT and CDR2 YNNKEL (reference sequence). Trimming cost V 3 bases and J 1 base, with 12 bases left between them. The CDR3: CASSQFLGLTNEKLFF. The CDR3 coding sequence is TGTGCCAGCAGCCAGTTTCTTGGTTTAACTAATGAAAAACTGTTTTTT.

The chain links TRBV12-5 to TRBJ2-2, with D possibly matching TRBD1 (6 bases). V lost 5 bases, J lost 5 bases, and 9 bases lay in between. Germline lookup yields CDR1 LGHNT and CDR2 FRNRAP. The CDR3 contains 13 residues. For the CDR3, the DNA is TGTGCTAGTGGTGCTGACAGGACCGGGGAGCTGTTTTTT. This gives the protein CASGADRTGELFF.

The J gene is TRBJ1-1, the V gene TRBV5-1; D gene uncertain. CDR1 is SGHRS and CDR2 is YFSETQ in the germline V gene. This CDR3 contains 14 residues. The germline V and J ends were trimmed by 2 bases and 1 base, with 9 bases remaining between them. DNA for the CDR3: TGCGCCAGCAGCTTAATGGCGGAGAACACTGAAGCTTTCTTT. It codes for CASSLMAENTEAFF.

The chain combines TRBV27 with TRBJ1-1; 7 bases agree with TRBD1. The CDR3 is 14 amino acids. Looked up from germline, CDR1 is MNHEY and CDR2 is SMNVEV (reference sequence). With 6 bases clipped from V and 0 bases from J, the junction kept 4 bases outside the gene matches. This CDR3 reads CASSPGQMNTEAFF. CDR3 in DNA: TGTGCCAGCAGCCCGGGACAGATGAACACTGAAGCTTTCTTT.

The chain has TRBV5-1 and TRBJ2-3, with TRBD1 identical over 7 bases. Germline V gene data show CDR1 as SGHRS and CDR2 as YFSETQ. V was clipped by 3 bases and J by 2 bases; unmatched bases: 9. This CDR3 contains 16 residues. The CDR3, as DNA: TGCGCCAGCAGCTCCCCCTCCGGGACAGACACAGATACGCAGTATTTT. It yields the protein CASSSPSGTDTDTQYF.

This clone was seen a single time. The rearrangement uses TRBV5-1 and TRBJ2-1; 9 bases match TRBD2. CDR3 length equals 18 residues. Trimming at V came to 0 bases and at J to 6 bases, leaving 13 bases not matched to a gene. The germline V gene has CDR1 SGHRS and CDR2 YFSETQ. The CDR3 DNA reads as TGCGCCAGCAGCTTGGCCCCTTCGAGCGGGGGGTACTCCAATGAGCAGTTCTTC. It translates to CASSLAPSSGGYSNEQFF.

The chain combines TRBV9 with TRBJ2-1; 14 positions agree with TRBD2. Germline V CDR1 and CDR2: SGDLS, YYNGEE. The V segment lost 3 bases and the J segment 8 bases; nucleotides outside the gene matches: 4. The CDR3 loop spans 15 amino acids. The CDR3 here is CASSAGTSGGYEQFF. The DNA for the CDR3 is TGTGCCAGCAGCGCCGGGACTAGCGGGGGCTATGAGCAGTTCTTC. Full variable domain (remainder filled in from reference TRBV9 and TRBJ2-1): DSGVTQTPKHLITATGQRVTLRCSPRSGDLSVYWYQQSLDQGLQFLIQYYNGEERAKGNILERFSAQQFPDLHSELNLSSLELGDSALYFCASSAGTSGGYEQFFGPGTRLTVL.

The rearrangement joins TRBV28 to TRBJ2-1; possible D gene TRBD2, 5 bases. V was shortened by 7 bases and J by 5 bases, with 18 bases between the two germline ends. The length of the CDR3 is 15 residues. CDR1 and CDR2 from the germline V gene are MDHEN and SYDVKM. Here the CDR3 reads CASNPAGKLDNEQFF. In DNA form, the CDR3 reads TGTGCCAGCAACCCCGCCGGGAAGCTTGACAATGAGCAGTTCTTC.

CDR3 sequence reads: CSVSYTGELFF. The CDR3 region has the DNA TGCAGCGTTTCTTACACCGGGGAGCTGTTTTTT. V gene TRBV29-1 combines with J gene TRBJ2-2; D uncertain. Trimming shortened V by 5 bases and J by 3 bases, and 4 bases separated the two germline ends. From germline, CDR1 is SQVTM and CDR2 ANQGSEA. This CDR3 contains 11 residues.

This clone has only a few counts. The chain combines TRBV7-2 with TRBJ1-5, with a weak D call TRBD1 (6 bases). The CDR3 consists of 15 residues. The germline V gene has CDR1 SGHTA and CDR2 FQGNSA. Trimming left V 2 bases short and J 6 bases short, with 14 bases between. The CDR3: CASSLNWDIVQPQHF. DNA of the CDR3: TGTGCCAGCAGCTTAAATTGGGACATAGTTCAGCCCCAGCATTTT.

The chain has TRBV5-8 and TRBJ1-5, with a tentative D call TRBD1 (6 bases). The CDR3 contains 15 residues. Germline V gene sequence: CDR1 SGHTS, CDR2 YDEGEE. V was trimmed by 5 bases and J by 5 bases, leaving 17 bases between them. As DNA, the CDR3 is TGTGCCAGCAGTAAAGCTAGGGGGTTCGATCAGCCCCAGCATTTT. This encodes CASSKARGFDQPQHF.

The genes are TRBV10-3 and TRBJ1-1, with 7 bases aligning to TRBD1. V was pared by 3 bases and J by 0 bases, with 4 bases of the junction left unmatched. Looked up from germline, CDR1 is ENHRY and CDR2 is SYGVKD. CDR3 length equals 15 residues. The CDR3 DNA follows: TGTGCCATCAGTGAAACAGGGGCACTGAACACTGAAGCTTTCTTT. Amino acids: CAISETGALNTEAFF.

The CDR3 DNA follows: TGTGCCAGTACCTCTGGGGTTTATTCACCCCTCCACTTT. This codes for CASTSGVYSPLHF. The V call is TRBV19, the J call TRBJ1-6; no firm D call. This CDR3 has 13 residues. The V gene's germline CDR1 is LNHDA and CDR2 SQIVND (reference sequence). The germline V and J ends were trimmed by 7 bases and 8 bases, with 12 bases remaining between them.

In its sample, this clone was seen once. V gene TRBV9 combines with J gene TRBJ2-3; 11 positions match TRBD2. CDR3 length: 18 amino acids. CDR1 and CDR2 (germline): SGDLS, YYNGEE. Trimming removed 3 bases from V and 2 bases from J; junction bases left unmatched: 11. DNA for the CDR3: TGTGCCAGCAGCGCACGACCGGGACTAGCGGCCCTCACAGATACGCAGTATTTT. Its translation is CASSARPGLAALTDTQYF.

The chain uses TRBV11-3 and TRBJ2-3; no definite D call. The CDR3 spans 14 residues. V was clipped by 1 base and J by 2 bases, with 7 bases between them. Germline V gives CDR1 SGHNT, CDR2 YENEEA. For the CDR3, the DNA is TGTGCCAGCAGCTTAGTGGCTTCCACAGATACGCAGTATTTT. Translated: CASSLVASTDTQYF.